Described below is a single T cell receptor (beta chain) sequence and its context. The data belong to a study of blood T cell repertoires in COVID-19. Whole-study context: PBMCs, B-cell-depleted T cells, or T cells were the source of the cDNA or gDNA that made up the material.

As originally analysed: The authors estimated nucleated cell counts from reference gene primer amplification. Libraries were prepared by immunoSEQ multiplex PCR; TCRdb keeps only in-frame clonotypes and omits some of them. The V and J calls and the clone size are those of that table, but D and trimming were determined from the DNA. The sample lists fewer than 110,000 clones, 80% to 90% seen once, with nearly 5% in the top ten. The receptor's source is a man aged 40-49 years with active or convalescent COVID-19. The material sequenced was peripheral blood.

CDR3 in amino acids: CASSNFQGAEAFF. CDR3 DNA sequence: TGTGCCAGCAGCAATTTTCAGGGCGCTGAAGCTTTCTTT. The chain uses TRBV28 and TRBJ1-1; maybe TRBD1 (5 bases). CDR1 MDHEN and CDR2 SYDVKM come from the germline V gene. The CDR3 sequence is 13 residues long. Trimming shortened V by 6 bases and J by 6 bases, and 14 bases separated the two germline ends.